These 5 T cell receptor beta chains share one sample of origin, sequenced in a study of T cells in Graves' hyperthyroidism and ophthalmopathy. What was amplified from RNA transcripts were TCR beta CDR3 regions. A set of HTBI primers served as the primers for a first-round RT-PCR of the TCR CDR3. Each CDR3 protein gets one entry after TCRdb re-called the multiplex PCR reads with MiXCR. The sample includes tens of thousands of distinct CDR3 sequences, about 50% of them seen just once. What was sequenced was blood. These receptors were obtained from a woman between 45 and 65 years old with Graves' hyperthyroidism that later progressed to Graves' ophthalmopathy.

This clonotype was observed at least ten times. V and J are TRBV7-3 and TRBJ1-1; TRBD1 is a possible D gene (5 bases). V lost 5 bases and J lost 0, with 10 bases in between. The CDR3 sequence is 14 residues long. Germline V lookup: CDR1 SGHTA, CDR2 FQGTGA. The CDR3 DNA follows: TGTGCCAGCAGCCCCGGGACCGTGAACACTGAAGCTTTCTTT. Translated: CASSPGTVNTEAFF.

The chain combines TRBV20-1 with TRBJ2-1; TRBD2 agrees at 14 bases. Germline V gene data show CDR1 as DFQATT and CDR2 as SNEGSKA (reference sequence). Trimming at V came to 4 bases and at J to 7 bases, leaving 3 bases not matched to a gene. CDR3 length: 14 amino acids. The CDR3 reads CSAKGLAGDNEQFF. The CDR3 DNA reads as TGCAGTGCTAAGGGACTAGCGGGAGATAATGAGCAGTTCTTC.

This clonotype was seen ten or more times. The V call is TRBV11-2, the J call TRBJ2-1, with D unclear. The CDR3 runs 14 residues. Trimming left V 5 bases short and J 4 bases short, with 12 bases between. The V gene's germline CDR1 is SGHAT and CDR2 FQNNGV. The CDR3 DNA follows: TGTGCCAGCAGCATTCATGGGGATTACAATGAGCAGTTCTTC. It yields the protein CASSIHGDYNEQFF.

Of note for this clonotype: It is likely a read error, because the conserved phenylalanine at the end of the CDR3 is missing. The V and J genes are TRBV5-4 and TRBJ2-3; possible D gene TRBD2, 5 bases. This CDR3 spans 15 amino acids. Trimming removed 4 bases at V and 6 bases at J, with 18 bases between. CDR1 SGHNT and CDR2 YYREEE come from the germline V gene (reference sequence). The CDR3 spells CASSPTGPRGDTQYC. CDR3 nucleotide sequence: TGTGCCAGCAGCCCTACCGGGCCCCGAGGGGATACGCAGTATTGC.

The V gene is TRBV7-3, the J gene TRBJ1-2; 9 bases fit TRBD1. There are 17 residues in the CDR3. J was trimmed by 3 bases and V by 8 bases; bases with no gene match: 16. Germline V gives CDR1 SGHTA, CDR2 FQGTGA. The CDR3 nucleotides are TGTGCCAGCCGACAGGGGGGGCCCGGGGGCCCCGACTATGGCTACACCTTC. It is translated as CASRQGGPGGPDYGYTF.